This T cell receptor (beta chain) derives from a study of memory CD4+ T cells and cytomegalovirus serostatus. Single viable CD3+CD4+CD8-CD45RO+ cells were sorted as the memory CD4+ T cells. Libraries were prepared by immunoSEQ multiplex PCR; TCRdb keeps only in-frame clonotypes and omits some of them. This sample has about 42,000 clones, with just under 80% found just once. The V end lost 5 bases, the J end lost 1 base, and 11 bases lay between the germline ends. Looked up from germline, CDR1 is MNHEY and CDR2 is SMNVEV (reference sequence). The CDR3 sequence is 14 residues long. The sample was memory CD4+ T cells from blood. This clonotype was sampled from an adult in good health and CMV-seronegative. The chain links TRBV27 to TRBJ1-1; the D gene is possibly TRBD1 (6 bases). CDR3: CASSARTANTEAFF. The CDR3 DNA reads TGTGCCAGCAGTGCCCGGACAGCGAACACTGAAGCTTTCTTT.